This TCR beta chain was sequenced during a study of monozygotic twins with inflammatory bowel disease. Study findings and constraints: The sharing of clonotypes with others was lower in IBD patients than in healthy twins, especially with disease activity. Twins with IBD were found to have lower TCRbeta diversity (inverse Simpson) than healthy co-twins. Comparison of concordant versus discordant twins revealed no difference in repertoire similarity, possibly due to limited power.

Making each TCR library took roughly 3,200 ng of total RNA. TCRdb reprocessed the 5' RACE reads and keeps a single row for each CDR3 protein, giving no DNA. Here the sample table reports a few hundred thousand distinct CDR3 sequences. Germline values: CDR1 SGHRS, CDR2 YFSETQ. The CDR3 runs 16 residues. To note about this clonotype: Its antigen remains unidentified.

This chain joins TRBV5-1 and TRBJ2-7; TCRdb gives TRBD1 as the D gene, but with no DNA this cannot be confirmed. The sequence derives from a human donor with ulcerative colitis or Crohn's disease, or a healthy co-twin of an affected twin (not recorded which). Material for sequencing was blood. This CDR3 is CASSFGGTGGHYEQYF.